This T cell receptor (beta chain) originates from a study of technical replicates of blood from a handful of donors. Using immunoSEQ multiplex PCR, the repertoire was profiled, and TCRdb retains in-frame clones only, with some absent. Of tens of thousands of clones listed, 90% to 96% are singletons. Trimming pared 1 base from V and 3 bases from J, leaving 7 bases between. CDR3 length: 13 amino acids. Germline CDR1 and CDR2: SNHLY and FYNNEI. The sequence derives from a human donor in good health. Sequenced: T cells isolated from PBMCs. The rearrangement uses TRBV2 and TRBJ2-7; D remains unclear. CDR3 nucleotide sequence: TGTGCCAGCAGTGAAGGTCCCTTCTACGAGCAGTACTTC. It yields the protein CASSEGPFYEQYF.